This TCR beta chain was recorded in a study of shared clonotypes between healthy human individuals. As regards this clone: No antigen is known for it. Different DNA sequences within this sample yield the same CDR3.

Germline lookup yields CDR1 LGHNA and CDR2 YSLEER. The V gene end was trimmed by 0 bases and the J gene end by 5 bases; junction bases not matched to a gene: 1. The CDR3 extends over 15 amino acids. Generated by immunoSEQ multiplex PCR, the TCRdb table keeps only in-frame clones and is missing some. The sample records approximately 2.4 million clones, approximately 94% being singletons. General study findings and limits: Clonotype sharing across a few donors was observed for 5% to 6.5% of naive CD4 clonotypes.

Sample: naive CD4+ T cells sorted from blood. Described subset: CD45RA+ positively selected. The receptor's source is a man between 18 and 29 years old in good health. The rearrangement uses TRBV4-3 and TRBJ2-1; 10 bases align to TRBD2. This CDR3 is CASSQELAGNNEQFF. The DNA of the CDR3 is TGCGCCAGCAGCCAAGAACTAGCGGGGAACAATGAGCAGTTCTTC.